This paragraph covers one T cell receptor (beta chain) sequence. Time point here: newly diagnosed GD, antithyroid drugs for less than 3 months. The TCR library used RNA extracted from PBMCs. This record comes from a study of regulatory T cells in long-lasting Graves disease. Germline V gene sequence: CDR1 KGHSH, CDR2 LQKENI. V dropped 8 bases and J dropped 0; count of bases not matched to a gene: 24. CDR3 length: 20 residues. Investigators prepared the TCR beta libraries by applying iRepertoire HTBI primers and Arm-PCR of CDR3 regions. A single record per CDR3 protein comes from TCRdb applying MiXCR to the multiplex PCR reads. Found here are 500,000 or so distinct CDR3 sequences, 13% to 15% of them singletons; the top ten hold roughly 15%. These data also featured in a second study, about T cells in Graves' hyperthyroidism and ophthalmopathy. From that study: Each diagnosis drew on symptoms, thyroxine, TRAb, thyroid ultrasound and orbital computed tomography findings. Researchers ran a first-round RT-PCR on the TCR CDR3 using the HTBI primer set.

The source material was peripheral blood mononuclear cells (PBMCs), sampled at new diagnosis, from a patient treated with antithyroid drugs. The source is a woman aged 50 to 60 with Graves disease. This chain uses TRBV18 with TRBJ1-1, with 7 bases matching TRBD1. The CDR3 loop is CASSYRVTGEDMHMNTEAFF. In nucleotides, the CDR3 is TGTGCCAGCAGTTACCGGGTTACAGGGGAGGACATGCACATGAACACTGAAGCTTTCTTT.